Listed here is a single TCR beta chain. Deletions cut 0 bases from V and 0 bases from J, with 9 bases between. The CDR3 spans 15 residues. Germline CDR1 and CDR2: LGHNA and YSLEER. Those enrolled in Seattle joined during active infection and were followed longitudinally afterward. These data belong to a study of blood T cell repertoires in COVID-19. The wider study: The United States, Italy and Spain supplied acute and convalescent COVID-19 samples. T cells, B-cell-depleted T cells, or PBMCs provided the cDNA or gDNA that served as material.

The authors' processing: Estimated nucleated cell counts came from reference gene primer amplification. Using immunoSEQ multiplex PCR, the repertoire was profiled, and TCRdb retains in-frame clones only, with some absent. That table furnishes V, J and clone size, whereas the DNA furnished D and trimming. The sample records some 120,000 clones, more than 70% being singletons. This sequence joins TRBV4-3 and TRBJ2-7; D remains unclear. This TCR came from a woman of 80 years or more with COVID-19, enrolled during active disease. Material for sequencing was peripheral blood. The DNA for the CDR3 is TGCGCCAGCAGCCAAGATCGTTACGGCTCCTACGAGCAGTACTTC. Translating it yields CASSQDRYGSYEQYF.